This T cell receptor (beta chain) was profiled in a study of T cell responses to AZD1222 COVID-19 vaccine (dated by TCRdb to about 2021). Broadly, across the study: TCR sequencing was performed for 230 to 250 trial participants, of whom some 200 were given two doses of AZD1222 and about 25 were given two doses of MenACWY control vaccine. Trial participants were enrolled into age subgroups of 18-55, 56-69 and 70-plus years, which contained around 140, 26 and 57 TCR-sequenced participants, respectively. The paper as a whole reports these results and caveats: CD4 TCRs associated with the vaccine covered the entire spike protein, and the dominant responses were in regions 160-218 and 743-854. Participants were mostly white British, with more females than males. The authors suggested clonal diversity may have been underestimated. Conclusions about previously exposed vaccinees were limited because only five to seven AZD1222 recipients were SARS-CoV-2 seropositive at baseline. In the small 56-69-year group, the increase in depth fell short of significance, most likely because of low power. After two AZD1222 doses, spike-specific TCR breadth and depth were significantly higher than at day 0 and than in MenACWY recipients. Reportedly, almost half of the unique spike-specific TCRs recognized epitopes lying outside the regions that are mutated in the B.1.351 and B.1.1.7 variants. No day 14 peak-response samples were available, so repertoires were characterized only after the peak T cell response.

Reading the label with the study, this specimen's time point is: about 28 days (+/-7) after the second vaccine dose. Because spike-specific TCR depth and breadth did not differ between the two schedules, AZD1222 recipients who got a second dose at roughly 4 weeks were pooled with those who got a second dose at roughly 12 weeks. The vaccinee samples were drawn from two UK trials, COV001 and COV002, one of which was a single-blind randomized controlled phase 2/3 trial testing AZD1222 (ChAdOx1 nCoV-19) in healthy adults. For TCRbeta chain sequencing, PBMC samples from trial participants were taken at day 0 and at day 28 after the second dose. The CDR3 regions of human TCRbeta chains were analyzed by immunosequencing. The published analysis was carried out like this. TCRs in the repertoires were matched against a reference library of SARS-CoV-2-specific TCRs that had been generated with the MIRA antigen-specificity platform. Breadth meant the fraction of unique TCRs that were SARS-CoV-2-associated, whereas depth meant the fraction of total T cells that were SARS-CoV-2-associated. Using the MIRA data, each spike-specific TCR was mapped to the spike region that the TCR reacts to and placed in a CD4 or CD8 class. Log10-transformed breadth and depth values were compared by one-way ANOVA with Sidak's multiple comparisons tests. Here the immuneACCESS table is served through TCRdb, limited to in-frame sequences with V and J called. Missing clones are a known gap in these copies; in checked studies unresolved V genes cover under half, and the rest lacks a known reason. From that table come the V and J calls and clone size; the DNA was used to work out D and trimming. The sample records about 110,000 clones, about 90% of which are singletons. The top ten hold about 2.5% of the sample.

CDR1 and CDR2, looked up from the germline V gene, are SGHRS and YFSETQ. Trimming at the junction amounts to 6 bases on V and 1 base on J, and the germline ends lie 16 bases apart. From the cysteine through the phenylalanine, the CDR3 covers 15 amino acids. This entry keeps only the CDR3 DNA: 45 bases, framed from base 1. Of note for this clone: Its specific antigen is unknown. Base qualities are missing; no much larger clone stands one base away.

The TCR was taken from an adult who received the AZD1222 COVID-19 vaccine. The sample was peripheral blood, taken 28 days after the second AZD1222 dose. This receptor chain uses TRBV5-1 and TRBJ1-1; TRBD1 is a weak D gene call, 5 bases matching. CDR3 region: CASTSGGPGNTEAFF. The DNA reads as follows: TGCGCCAGCACCTCGGGGGGACCTGGGAACACTGAAGCTTTCTTT.